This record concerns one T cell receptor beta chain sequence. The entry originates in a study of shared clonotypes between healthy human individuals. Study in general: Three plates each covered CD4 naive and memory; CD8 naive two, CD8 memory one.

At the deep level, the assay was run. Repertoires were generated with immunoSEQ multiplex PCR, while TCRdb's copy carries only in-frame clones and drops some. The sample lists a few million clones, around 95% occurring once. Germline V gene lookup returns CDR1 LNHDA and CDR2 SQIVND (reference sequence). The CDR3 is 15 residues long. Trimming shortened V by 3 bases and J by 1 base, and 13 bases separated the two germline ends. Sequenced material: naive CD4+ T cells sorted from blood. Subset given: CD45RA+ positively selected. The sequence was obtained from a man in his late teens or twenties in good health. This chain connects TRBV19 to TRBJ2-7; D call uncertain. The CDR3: CASSIGLGSSYEQYF. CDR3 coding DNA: TGTGCCAGTAGTATCGGGTTGGGCAGTTCCTACGAGCAGTACTTC.